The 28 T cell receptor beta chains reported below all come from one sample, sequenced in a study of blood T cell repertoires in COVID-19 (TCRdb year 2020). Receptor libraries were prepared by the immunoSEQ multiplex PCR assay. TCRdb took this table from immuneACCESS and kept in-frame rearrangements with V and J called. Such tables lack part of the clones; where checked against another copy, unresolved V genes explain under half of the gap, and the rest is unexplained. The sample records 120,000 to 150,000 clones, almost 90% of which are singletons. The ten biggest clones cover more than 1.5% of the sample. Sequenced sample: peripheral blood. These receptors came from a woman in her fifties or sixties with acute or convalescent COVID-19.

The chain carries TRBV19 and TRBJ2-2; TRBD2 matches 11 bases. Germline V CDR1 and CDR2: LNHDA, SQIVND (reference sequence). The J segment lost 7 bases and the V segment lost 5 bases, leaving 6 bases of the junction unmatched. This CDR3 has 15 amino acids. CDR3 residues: CASSGLAGGFGELFF. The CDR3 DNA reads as TGTGCCAGTAGTGGTCTAGCGGGGGGTTTCGGGGAGCTGTTTTTT.

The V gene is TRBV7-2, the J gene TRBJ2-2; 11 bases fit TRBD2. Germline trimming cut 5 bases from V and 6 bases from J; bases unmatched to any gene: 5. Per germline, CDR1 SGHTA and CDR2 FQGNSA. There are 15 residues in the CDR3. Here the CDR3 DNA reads TGTGCCAGCAGCCCCCAACTAGCGGGGGCCGGGGAGCTGTTTTTT. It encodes CASSPQLAGAGELFF.

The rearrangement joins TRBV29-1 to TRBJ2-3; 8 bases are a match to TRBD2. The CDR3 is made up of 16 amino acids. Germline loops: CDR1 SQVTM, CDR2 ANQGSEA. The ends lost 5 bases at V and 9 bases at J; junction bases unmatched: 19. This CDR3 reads CSVTLRLAGTPLTQYF. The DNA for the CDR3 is TGCAGCGTTACGTTACGATTAGCGGGGACCCCCCTAACGCAGTATTTT.

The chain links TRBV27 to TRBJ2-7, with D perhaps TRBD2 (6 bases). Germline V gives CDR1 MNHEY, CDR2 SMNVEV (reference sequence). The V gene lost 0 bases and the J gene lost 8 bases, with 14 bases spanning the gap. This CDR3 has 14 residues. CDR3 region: CASSLSGLGRQQYF. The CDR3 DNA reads TGTGCCAGCAGTTTATCGGGCCTAGGGAGGCAGCAGTACTTC.

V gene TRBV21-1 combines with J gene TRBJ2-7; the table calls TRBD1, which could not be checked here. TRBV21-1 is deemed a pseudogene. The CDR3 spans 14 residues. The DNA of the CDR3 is TGTGCCAGCAGCAAAGGGACAGGGTGGATCGAGCAGTACTTC. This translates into CASSKGTGWIEQYF.

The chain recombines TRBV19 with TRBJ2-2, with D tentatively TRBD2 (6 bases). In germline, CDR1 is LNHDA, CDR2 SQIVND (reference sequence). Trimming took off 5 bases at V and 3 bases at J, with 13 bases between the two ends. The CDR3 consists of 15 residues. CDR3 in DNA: TGTGCCAGTAGTCCGGGAGTGGGGGACACCGGGGAGCTGTTTTTT. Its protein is CASSPGVGDTGELFF.

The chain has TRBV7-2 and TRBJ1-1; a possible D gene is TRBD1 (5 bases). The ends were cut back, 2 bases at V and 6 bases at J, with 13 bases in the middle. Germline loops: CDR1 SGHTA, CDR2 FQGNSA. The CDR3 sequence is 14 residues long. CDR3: CASSLTGGSSEAFF. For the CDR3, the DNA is TGTGCCAGCAGCTTAACTGGGGGGTCCTCTGAAGCTTTCTTT.

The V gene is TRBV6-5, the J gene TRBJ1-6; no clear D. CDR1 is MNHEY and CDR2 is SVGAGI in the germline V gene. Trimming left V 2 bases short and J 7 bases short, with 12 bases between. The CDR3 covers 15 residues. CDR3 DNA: TGTGCCAGCAGTTACGGGCCCTCCCCGAATTCACCCCTCCACTTT. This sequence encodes CASSYGPSPNSPLHF.

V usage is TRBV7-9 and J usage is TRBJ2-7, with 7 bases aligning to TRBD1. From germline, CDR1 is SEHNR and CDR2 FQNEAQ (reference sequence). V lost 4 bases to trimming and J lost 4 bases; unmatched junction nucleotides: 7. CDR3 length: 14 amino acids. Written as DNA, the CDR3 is TGTGCCAGCAGCTGGACAGGCCGCGGGTACGAGCAGTACTTC. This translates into CASSWTGRGYEQYF.

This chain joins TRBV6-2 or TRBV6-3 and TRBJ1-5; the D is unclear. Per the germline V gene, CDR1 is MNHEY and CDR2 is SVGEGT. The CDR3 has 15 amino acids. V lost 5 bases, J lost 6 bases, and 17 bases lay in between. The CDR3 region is CASSPRDPAVQPQHF. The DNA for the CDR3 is TGTGCCAGCAGTCCACGGGATCCGGCTGTTCAGCCCCAGCATTTT.

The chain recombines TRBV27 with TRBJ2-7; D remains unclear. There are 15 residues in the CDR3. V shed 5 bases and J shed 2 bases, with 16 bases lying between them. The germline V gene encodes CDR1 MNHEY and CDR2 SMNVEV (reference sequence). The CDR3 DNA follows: TGTGCCAGCAGTCCCCCCGGTCAAGAAGCCTACGAGCAGTACTTC. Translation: CASSPPGQEAYEQYF.

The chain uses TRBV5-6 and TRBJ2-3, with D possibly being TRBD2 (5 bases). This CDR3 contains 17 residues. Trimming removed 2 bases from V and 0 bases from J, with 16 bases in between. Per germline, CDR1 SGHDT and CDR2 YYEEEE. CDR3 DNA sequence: TGTGCCAGCAGCTTAGGGTTCGGACTGACTAGCACAGATACGCAGTATTTT. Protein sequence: CASSLGFGLTSTDTQYF.

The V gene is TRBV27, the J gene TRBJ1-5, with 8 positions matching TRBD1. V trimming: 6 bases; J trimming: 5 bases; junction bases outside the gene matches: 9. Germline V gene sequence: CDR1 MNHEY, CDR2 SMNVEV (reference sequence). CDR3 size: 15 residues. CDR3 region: CASSHGTGAYQPQHF. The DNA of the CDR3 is TGTGCCAGCAGCCACGGGACAGGTGCTTATCAGCCCCAGCATTTT.

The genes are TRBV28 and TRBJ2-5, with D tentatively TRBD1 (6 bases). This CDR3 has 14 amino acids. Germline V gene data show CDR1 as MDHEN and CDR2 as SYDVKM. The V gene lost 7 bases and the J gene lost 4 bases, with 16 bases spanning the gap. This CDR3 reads CASIQGWGRETQYF. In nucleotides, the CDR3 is TGTGCCAGCATTCAGGGCTGGGGGCGAGAGACCCAGTACTTC.

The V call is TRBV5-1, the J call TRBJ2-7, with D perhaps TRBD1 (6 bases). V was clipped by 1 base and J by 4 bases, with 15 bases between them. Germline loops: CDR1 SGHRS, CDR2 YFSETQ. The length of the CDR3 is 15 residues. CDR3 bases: TGCGCCAGCAGCTTGCGTCAGGGGTCGATTTACGAGCAGTACTTC. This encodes CASSLRQGSIYEQYF.

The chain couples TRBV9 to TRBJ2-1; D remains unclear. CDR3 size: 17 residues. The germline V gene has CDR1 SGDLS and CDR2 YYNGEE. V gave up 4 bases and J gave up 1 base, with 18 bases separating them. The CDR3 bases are TGTGCCAGCAGCCCGAGGCGGCATGCCGTATCCTACAATGAGCAGTTCTTC. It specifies CASSPRRHAVSYNEQFF.

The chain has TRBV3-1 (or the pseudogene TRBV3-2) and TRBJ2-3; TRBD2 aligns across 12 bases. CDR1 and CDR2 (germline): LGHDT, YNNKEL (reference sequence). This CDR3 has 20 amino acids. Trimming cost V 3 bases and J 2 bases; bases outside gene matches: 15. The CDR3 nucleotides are TGTGCCAGCAGCCATACTCCAGCTAGCGGGGGGGCCAAGCTCACAGATACGCAGTATTTT. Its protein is CASSHTPASGGAKLTDTQYF.

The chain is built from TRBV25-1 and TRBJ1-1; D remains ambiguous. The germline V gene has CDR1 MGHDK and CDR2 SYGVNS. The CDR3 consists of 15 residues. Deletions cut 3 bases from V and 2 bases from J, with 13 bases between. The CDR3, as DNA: TGTGCCAGCAGTGAGGGATGGGCGGGCAACACTGAAGCTTTCTTT. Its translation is CASSEGWAGNTEAFF. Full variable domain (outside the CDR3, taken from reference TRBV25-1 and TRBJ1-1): EADIYQTPRYLVIGTGKKITLECSQTMGHDKMYWYQQDPGMELHLIHYSYGVNSTEKGDLSSESTVSRIRTEHFPLTLESARPSHTSQYLCASSEGWAGNTEAFFGQGTRLTVV.

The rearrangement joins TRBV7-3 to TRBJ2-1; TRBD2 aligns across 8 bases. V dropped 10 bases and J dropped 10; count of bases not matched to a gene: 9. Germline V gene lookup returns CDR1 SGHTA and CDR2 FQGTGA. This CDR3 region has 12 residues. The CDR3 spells CAIRTAGGEQFF. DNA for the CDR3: TGTGCCATCCGGACCGCGGGGGGAGAGCAGTTCTTC.

DNA of the CDR3: TGTGCCAGCAGCTTGGGGCTAGCGGCCGGGGAGCAGTACTTC. Translated: CASSLGLAAGEQYF. The chain couples TRBV5-4 to TRBJ2-7; 7 bases fit TRBD2. Germline CDR1 reads SGHNT; CDR2 reads YYREEE (reference sequence). This CDR3 is 14 amino acids long. The V gene end was trimmed by 0 bases and the J gene end by 7 bases; junction bases not matched to a gene: 7.

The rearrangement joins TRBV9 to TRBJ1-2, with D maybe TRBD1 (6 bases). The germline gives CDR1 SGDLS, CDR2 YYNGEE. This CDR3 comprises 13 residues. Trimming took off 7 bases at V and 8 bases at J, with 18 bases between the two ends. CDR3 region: CASWGGPGAGYTF. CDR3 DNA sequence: TGTGCCAGCTGGGGGGGGCCCGGAGCGGGCTACACCTTC.

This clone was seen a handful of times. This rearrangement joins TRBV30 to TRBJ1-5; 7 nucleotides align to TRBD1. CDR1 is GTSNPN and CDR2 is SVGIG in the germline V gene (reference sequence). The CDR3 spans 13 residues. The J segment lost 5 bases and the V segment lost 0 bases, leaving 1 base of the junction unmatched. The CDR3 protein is CAWSVTGDQPQHF. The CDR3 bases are TGTGCCTGGAGTGTCACAGGGGATCAGCCCCAGCATTTT.

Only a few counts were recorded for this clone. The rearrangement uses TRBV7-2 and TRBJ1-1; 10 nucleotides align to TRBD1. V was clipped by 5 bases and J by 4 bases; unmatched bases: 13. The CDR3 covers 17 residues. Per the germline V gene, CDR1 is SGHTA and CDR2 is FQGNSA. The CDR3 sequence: CASSTAGTGVSGTEAFF. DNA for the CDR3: TGTGCCAGCAGCACAGCCGGGACAGGGGTTAGTGGCACTGAAGCTTTCTTT.

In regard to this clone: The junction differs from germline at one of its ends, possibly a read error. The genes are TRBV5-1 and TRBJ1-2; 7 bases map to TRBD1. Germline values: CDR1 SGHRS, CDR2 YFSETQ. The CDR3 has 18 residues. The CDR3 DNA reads TGCGCCAACAGCTTGGGATCAACGACAGGGATGGATTGGGATGGCTACACCTTC. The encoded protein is CANSLGSTTGMDWDGYTF.

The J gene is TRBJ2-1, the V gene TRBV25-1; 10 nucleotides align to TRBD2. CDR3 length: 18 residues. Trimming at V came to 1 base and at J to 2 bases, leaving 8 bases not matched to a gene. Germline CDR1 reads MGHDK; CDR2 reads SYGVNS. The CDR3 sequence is CASSESSGGLPPYNEQFF. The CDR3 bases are TGTGCCAGCAGTGAATCTAGCGGGGGTCTCCCCCCCTACAATGAGCAGTTCTTC.

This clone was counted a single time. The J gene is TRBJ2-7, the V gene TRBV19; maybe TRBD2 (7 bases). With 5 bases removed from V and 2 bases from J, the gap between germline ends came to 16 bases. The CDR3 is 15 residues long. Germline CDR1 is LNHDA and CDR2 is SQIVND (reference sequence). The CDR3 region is CASSLRGASTYEQYF. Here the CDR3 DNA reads TGTGCCAGTAGTCTCCGGGGGGCGTCAACCTACGAGCAGTACTTC.

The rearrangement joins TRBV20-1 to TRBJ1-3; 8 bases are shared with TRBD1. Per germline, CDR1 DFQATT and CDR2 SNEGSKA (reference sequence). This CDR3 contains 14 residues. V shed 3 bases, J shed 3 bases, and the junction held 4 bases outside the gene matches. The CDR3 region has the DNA TGCAGTGCTAGTCAGGGGGCATATGGAAACACCATATATTTT. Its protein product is CSASQGAYGNTIYF.

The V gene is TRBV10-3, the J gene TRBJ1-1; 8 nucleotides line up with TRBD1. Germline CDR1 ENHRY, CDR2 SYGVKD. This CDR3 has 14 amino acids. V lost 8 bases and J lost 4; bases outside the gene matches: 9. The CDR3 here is CAIGTGQGSTEAFF. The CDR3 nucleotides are TGTGCCATCGGTACAGGACAGGGCAGCACTGAAGCTTTCTTT.